The 17 T cell receptor beta chains in this list originate from one sample, sequenced in a study of human T cells and chemical hapten exposure. One entry per CDR3 protein, called by TCRdb with MiXCR from the RACE reads. The sample records around 120,000 distinct CDR3 sequences, 9% to 14% being singletons. Time point of the sample: patch test 1, 2 weeks after DPC sensitization. Treatment specified: therapeutic diphenylcyclopropenone sensitization with weekly scalp DPC. The starting material was whole blood, obtained in connection with sensitization to the hapten diphenylcyclopropenone (DPC). These receptors came from a woman aged 45-60 years with alopecia areata. Some clones in this sample may be carry-over from other donors' samples.

This sequence joins TRBV20-1 and TRBJ2-3; 9 nucleotides line up with TRBD2. This CDR3 comprises 15 residues. Germline V CDR1 and CDR2: DFQATT, SNEGSKA (reference sequence). V lost 6 bases to trimming and J lost 4 bases; unmatched junction nucleotides: 11. The CDR3 DNA reads as TGCAGTGCCAATAACGCGGGAGGGCCACCAGATACGCAGTATTTT. As protein: CSANNAGGPPDTQYF.

This chain connects TRBV2 to TRBJ2-1; D gene uncertain. The CDR3 is made up of 11 amino acids. In germline, CDR1 is SNHLY, CDR2 FYNNEI. Trimming took off 5 bases at V and 7 bases at J, with 6 bases between the two ends. The CDR3 region has the DNA TGTGCCAGCAGTACCTTGAATGAGCAGTTCTTC. Encoded protein: CASSTLNEQFF.

CDR3 sequence reads: CSVEDPGNTEAFF. DNA of the CDR3: TGCAGCGTTGAAGACCCCGGGAACACTGAAGCTTTCTTT. The genes are TRBV29-1 and TRBJ1-1; D unresolved. Trimming removed 0 bases at V and 1 base at J, with 6 bases between. The germline V gene has CDR1 SQVTM and CDR2 ANQGSEA. The length of the CDR3 is 13 residues. Variable domain in full (rest from reference TRBV29-1 and TRBJ1-1): SAVISQKPSRDICQRGTSLTIQCQVDSQVTMMFWYRQQPGQSLTLIATANQGSEATYESGFVIDKFPISRPNLTFSTLTVSNMSPEDSSIYLCSVEDPGNTEAFFGQGTRLTVV.

This clonotype has at least ten counts. The V call is TRBV27, the J call TRBJ1-1; D gene ambiguous. V lost 5 bases and J 11 bases, leaving 18 bases between the germline ends. This CDR3 contains 13 residues. Germline-derived CDR1 and CDR2 are MNHEY and SMNVEV (reference sequence). The CDR3 protein is CASSAGRFGGAFF. CDR3 DNA sequence: TGTGCCAGCAGTGCTGGACGGTTTGGAGGGGCTTTCTTT.

The CDR3 protein is CASSTGDNQPQHF. The CDR3 DNA follows: TGTGCCAGCTCGACAGGGGACAATCAGCCCCAGCATTTT. This sequence joins TRBV18 and TRBJ1-5; 8 bases are shared with TRBD1. Looked up from germline, CDR1 is KGHSH and CDR2 is LQKENI. This CDR3 spans 13 amino acids. The J segment lost 3 bases and the V segment lost 6 bases, leaving 1 base of the junction unmatched.

This CDR3 is CASSPPSRYNEQFF. Here the CDR3 DNA reads TGTGCCAGCTCACCACCGTCCCGCTACAATGAGCAGTTCTTC. The chain couples TRBV18 to TRBJ2-1, with D uncertain. The length of the CDR3 is 14 residues. Germline lookup yields CDR1 KGHSH and CDR2 LQKENI. V dropped 0 bases and J dropped 3 bases, with 6 bases sitting between them.

The chain is built from TRBV12-3 or TRBV12-4 and TRBJ1-1, with unresolved D. V was shortened by 2 bases and J by 1 base, with 11 bases between the two germline ends. The CDR3 runs to 15 residues. The CDR3 loop is CASSLIGLRNTEAFF. The DNA of the CDR3 is TGTGCCAGCAGTTTAATAGGACTCAGGAACACTGAAGCTTTCTTT.

There are many counts of this clonotype. This rearrangement joins TRBV7-9 to TRBJ2-2, with TRBD1 identical over 7 bases. V gave up 6 bases and J gave up 5 bases; unmatched junction bases: 9. This CDR3 comprises 15 residues. Per the germline V gene, CDR1 is SEHNR and CDR2 is FQNEAQ (reference sequence). The chain's CDR3 is CASSNPGQRTGELFF. CDR3 DNA sequence: TGTGCCAGCAGTAACCCGGGACAGCGTACCGGGGAGCTGTTTTTT.

This clonotype was found many times. The V call is TRBV27, the J call TRBJ2-7; 11 bases are shared with TRBD2. Germline loops: CDR1 MNHEY, CDR2 SMNVEV (reference sequence). This CDR3 has 14 residues. The junction had 3 bases not matched to a gene; V was cut back by 5 bases and J by 3 bases. CDR3 bases: TGTGCCAGCAGTCCGGGGACTAGCGGCTACGAGCAGTACTTC. Its protein product is CASSPGTSGYEQYF.

This clonotype was recorded at least ten times. The chain uses TRBV7-8 and TRBJ2-2; 13 nucleotides agree with TRBD2. Germline CDR1 reads SGHVS; CDR2 reads FQNEAQ. This CDR3 is built from 15 residues. V was pared by 6 bases and J by 5 bases, with 3 bases of the junction left unmatched. Here the CDR3 reads CASRLAGGGTGELFF. The CDR3 DNA reads as TGTGCCAGCAGACTAGCGGGAGGGGGGACCGGGGAGCTGTTTTTT.

This clonotype occurred a few times. J is TRBJ2-7 and V is TRBV7-9, with TRBD1 matching 8 bases. This CDR3 contains 15 residues. J gave up 5 bases and V 2 bases, and 8 bases lay outside the gene matches. Germline V gene data show CDR1 as SEHNR and CDR2 as FQNEAQ (reference sequence). CDR3 DNA sequence: TGTGCCAGCAGCTTAAGTTCAGGGGGCCCGGACGAGCAGTACTTC. This encodes CASSLSSGGPDEQYF.

This clonotype occurred a few times. The gene calls are TRBV20-1 and TRBJ1-4, with D possibly TRBD1 on 5 matching bases. Germline lookup yields CDR1 DFQATT and CDR2 SNEGSKA (reference sequence). The V gene lost 3 bases and the J gene lost 7 bases, with 15 bases spanning the gap. CDR3 length equals 14 residues. CDR3: CSAREDTTGEKLFF. Written as DNA, the CDR3 is TGCAGTGCTAGGGAGGACACTACCGGTGAAAAACTGTTTTTT.

The chain links TRBV28 to TRBJ2-3; the D call may be TRBD1 or TRBD2 (5 bases each). This CDR3 comprises 15 residues. Germline V gene sequence: CDR1 MDHEN, CDR2 SYDVKM. Between the trimmed V and J ends, which lost 7 bases and 1 base, there was a span of 15 bases. The CDR3 sequence: CASTPGQGRTDTQYF. CDR3 nucleotide sequence: TGTGCCAGCACCCCGGGGCAGGGCCGCACAGATACGCAGTATTTT. The full variable domain, its missing parts supplied by reference TRBV28 and TRBJ2-3, is DVKVTQSSRYLVKRTGEKVFLECVQDMDHENMFWYRQDPGLGLRLIYFSYDVKMKEKGDIPEGYSVSREKKERFSLILESASTNQTSMYLCASTPGQGRTDTQYFGPGTRLTVL.

The V call is TRBV5-4, the J call TRBJ2-3; TRBD2 agrees at 10 bases. The CDR3 loop spans 15 amino acids. Germline CDR1 SGHNT, CDR2 YYREEE (reference sequence). The J segment lost 3 bases and the V segment lost 5 bases, leaving 6 bases of the junction unmatched. The CDR3 loop reads CASSPISGRTDTQYF. CDR3 bases: TGTGCCAGCAGTCCCATTAGCGGGAGGACAGATACGCAGTATTTT.

The table lists this clonotype with a few counts. The chain is built from TRBV6-2 or TRBV6-3 and TRBJ2-1; D is perhaps TRBD1 (5 bases). Germline assignment: CDR1 MNHEY and CDR2 SVGEGT. This CDR3 comprises 17 residues. The V gene lost 4 bases and the J gene lost 8 bases, with 24 bases spanning the gap. The CDR3 DNA is TGTGCCAGCAGTTGGGGTTTGACAGTCCGACTTAGGTATGAGCAGTTCTTC. Protein product: CASSWGLTVRLRYEQFF.

The CDR3 loop reads CASRLSLGYEQYF. CDR3 coding DNA: TGTGCAAGTCGCTTATCTCTGGGCTACGAGCAGTACTTC. The chain couples TRBV12-2 to TRBJ2-7. TRBV12-2 is given as a pseudogene. The CDR3 contains 13 residues.

This clonotype has just a few counts. This sequence joins TRBV28 and TRBJ2-2, with D hard to call. Trimming cost V 6 bases and J 5 bases, with 13 bases left between them. Germline V gene lookup returns CDR1 MDHEN and CDR2 SYDVKM. The CDR3 is 14 amino acids. The CDR3 sequence is CASSPAWATGELFF. The CDR3 region has the DNA TGTGCCAGCAGCCCAGCTTGGGCTACCGGGGAGCTGTTTTTT.